A single sample gave rise to the 20 T cell receptor beta chains below, sequenced in a study of PD-1 blockade in classical Hodgkin lymphoma. Patients all relapsed after autologous stem cell transplantation, and there was variation in brentuximab vedotin exposure. Produced via immunoSEQ multiplex PCR; TCRdb's table is partial and in-frame only. The sample consists of over 25,000 clones, 82% of them appearing once. Sequenced here: peripheral blood mononuclear cells (PBMCs), sampled before the second cycle of nivolumab. The receptor set was obtained from a human donor with classical Hodgkin lymphoma.

The chain is built from TRBV7-3 and TRBJ1-2, with a possible D match to TRBD1 (6 bases). The CDR3 totals 15 residues. Germline V lookup: CDR1 SGHTA, CDR2 FQGTGA. Trimming removed 9 bases from V and 1 base from J, with 18 bases in between. CDR3 residues: CARTPLDSNNYGYTF. CDR3 bases: TGTGCCAGGACCCCCCTGGACAGCAATAACTATGGCTACACCTTC.

The rearrangement links TRBV13 to TRBJ2-7; 10 bases align to TRBD1. The CDR3 runs to 15 residues. In germline, CDR1 is PRHDT, CDR2 FYEKMQ (reference sequence). J was trimmed by 4 bases and V by 4 bases; bases with no gene match: 7. This chain's CDR3 is CASSSSRDRGYEQYF. The CDR3 DNA sequence: TGTGCCAGCAGCTCCAGCCGGGACAGGGGATACGAGCAGTACTTC. The variable domain in full, with the rest retrieved from reference TRBV13 and TRBJ2-7, is AAGVIQSPRHLIKEKRETATLKCYPIPRHDTVYWYQQGPGQDPQFLISFYEKMQSDKGSIPDRFSAQQFSDYHSELNMSSLELGDSALYFCASSSSRDRGYEQYFGPGTRLTVT.

This chain connects TRBV2 to TRBJ1-4, with D perhaps TRBD1 (5 bases). Trimming took off 6 bases at V and 2 bases at J, with 13 bases between the two ends. The CDR3 sequence is 15 residues long. Germline loops: CDR1 SNHLY, CDR2 FYNNEI. The CDR3 sequence is CASRKQTVTNEKLFF. DNA of the CDR3: TGTGCCAGCAGGAAGCAGACAGTGACTAATGAAAAACTGTTTTTT.

The V gene is TRBV28, the J gene TRBJ1-1; TRBD1 might be the D (6 bases). Germline V gene lookup returns CDR1 MDHEN and CDR2 SYDVKM. The CDR3 totals 13 residues. The V end was cut by 2 bases, the J end by 8 bases, with 12 bases between. The CDR3 sequence is CASSLPLGQEAFF. The CDR3 nucleotides read TGTGCCAGCAGTTTACCCTTAGGACAGGAAGCTTTCTTT. The variable domain in full, completed from reference TRBV28 and TRBJ1-1, reads DVKVTQSSRYLVKRTGEKVFLECVQDMDHENMFWYRQDPGLGLRLIYFSYDVKMKEKGDIPEGYSVSREKKERFSLILESASTNQTSMYLCASSLPLGQEAFFGQGTRLTVV.

The V call is TRBV6-1, the J call TRBJ1-2; 7 bases map to TRBD1. J gave up 4 bases and V 10 bases, and 9 bases lay outside the gene matches. The CDR3 runs 13 residues. Germline V gene data show CDR1 as MNHNS and CDR2 as SASEGT. In DNA form, the CDR3 reads TGTGCCACAGTTCTGACAGGGATCTATGGCTACACCTTC. Translation: CATVLTGIYGYTF.

V and J are TRBV27 and TRBJ1-1; 7 bases agree with TRBD1. This CDR3 has 14 residues. Germline trimming cut 6 bases from V and 7 bases from J; bases unmatched to any gene: 11. Germline loops: CDR1 MNHEY, CDR2 SMNVEV (reference sequence). The CDR3 region is CASSRLGTAYEAFF. CDR3 nucleotides: TGTGCCAGCAGCCGCCTCGGGACAGCCTATGAAGCTTTCTTT.

The CDR3 here is CASSVGAGAPDFSGNTIYF. The DNA for the CDR3 is TGTGCCAGCAGCGTAGGAGCAGGGGCCCCTGATTTCTCTGGAAACACCATATATTTT. V and J are TRBV9 and TRBJ1-3; a possible D gene is TRBD1 (6 bases). Germline CDR1 SGDLS, CDR2 YYNGEE. This CDR3 contains 19 residues. With 0 bases removed from V and 0 bases from J, the gap between germline ends came to 19 bases.

This clone was counted a single time. V gene TRBV5-1 combines with J gene TRBJ1-1; D gene unclear. Trimming took off 0 bases at V and 0 bases at J, with 9 bases between the two ends. The CDR3 loop spans 15 amino acids. The germline V gene encodes CDR1 SGHRS and CDR2 YFSETQ. The CDR3 nucleotides are TGCGCCAGCAGCTTGGGTCGGGGAATGAACACTGAAGCTTTCTTT. This codes for CASSLGRGMNTEAFF.

The chain has TRBV19 and TRBJ1-2; no reliable D call. Germline V gene lookup returns CDR1 LNHDA and CDR2 SQIVND (reference sequence). V gave up 8 bases and J gave up 7 bases, with 11 bases separating them. The length of the CDR3 is 11 residues. The CDR3 coding sequence is TGTGCCAGTGGACTGGTCGGTGGCTACACCTTC. Translation gives CASGLVGGYTF.

This chain uses TRBV11-2 with TRBJ1-2, with TRBD1 identical over 9 bases. CDR1 is SGHAT, CDR2 FQNNGV, per germline. Trimming took 5 bases from V and 6 from J; bases not matched to a gene: 4. This CDR3 contains 13 residues. The CDR3, as DNA: TGTGCCAGCAGCGCCCGGGACAGGGATGGCTACACCTTC. This codes for CASSARDRDGYTF.

This clone has a single count. The V call is TRBV5-6, the J call TRBJ1-4; TRBD1 agrees at 7 bases. The CDR3 covers 14 residues. V lost 4 bases and J lost 8; bases outside the gene matches: 8. Germline assignment: CDR1 SGHDT and CDR2 YYEEEE. Here the CDR3 reads CASSPQGRGEKLFF. The DNA of the CDR3 is TGTGCCAGCAGCCCACAGGGGAGAGGCGAAAAACTGTTTTTT. Variable domain in full (rest from reference TRBV5-6 and TRBJ1-4): DAGVTQSPTHLIKTRGQQVTLRCSPKSGHDTVSWYQQALGQGPQFIFQYYEEEERQRGNFPDRFSGHQFPNYSSELNVNALLLGDSALYLCASSPQGRGEKLFFGSGTQLSVL.

This rearrangement joins TRBV29-1 to TRBJ1-2; 7 bases align to TRBD1. Losses at the gene ends were 7 bases for V and 6 bases for J; bases not matched to a gene: 11. The CDR3 has 13 amino acids. Germline values: CDR1 SQVTM, CDR2 ANQGSEA. The CDR3 DNA follows: TGCAGCGGCTTTAAGGCAGGGGGAAATGGCTACACCTTC. Amino acid sequence: CSGFKAGGNGYTF. The complete variable domain, with remaining parts taken from reference TRBV29-1 and TRBJ1-2, reads SAVISQKPSRDICQRGTSLTIQCQVDSQVTMMFWYRQQPGQSLTLIATANQGSEATYESGFVIDKFPISRPNLTFSTLTVSNMSPEDSSIYLCSGFKAGGNGYTFGSGTRLTVV.

This clone showed up just a few times. This chain connects TRBV5-1 to TRBJ1-3; TRBD1 agrees at 7 bases. Germline values: CDR1 SGHRS, CDR2 YFSETQ. The length of the CDR3 is 16 residues. Trimming took 0 bases from V and 3 from J; bases not matched to a gene: 6. The CDR3 is CASSLEPGGVGNTIYF. Here the CDR3 DNA reads TGCGCCAGCAGCTTGGAGCCAGGGGGTGTTGGAAACACCATATATTTT.

J is TRBJ1-5 and V is TRBV28; TRBD1 is a possible D gene (6 bases). Deletions cut 1 base from V and 4 bases from J, with 14 bases between. The germline V gene encodes CDR1 MDHEN and CDR2 SYDVKM. The CDR3 runs to 16 residues. CDR3 nucleotides: TGTGCCAGCAGTTTATCGACAGGTACATTTAATCAGCCCCAGCATTTT. Its protein is CASSLSTGTFNQPQHF.

The chain combines TRBV7-3 with TRBJ2-3; 10 nucleotides align to TRBD2. Germline lookup yields CDR1 SGHTA and CDR2 FQGTGA. V lost 4 bases, J lost 0 bases, and 1 base stayed unmatched. This CDR3 spans 15 amino acids. This CDR3 reads CASSYSGGSTDTQYF. Written as DNA, the CDR3 is TGTGCCAGCAGCTATAGCGGGGGGAGCACAGATACGCAGTATTTT.

The chain couples TRBV7-9 to TRBJ2-7, with D perhaps matching TRBD2 (5 bases). The CDR3 consists of 16 residues. Germline V CDR1 and CDR2: SEHNR, FQNEAQ (reference sequence). V dropped 5 bases and J dropped 2 bases, with 19 bases sitting between them. As DNA, the CDR3 is TGTGCCAGCAGCGAAATGGCGGGCCTGGGCCCCTACGAGCAGTACTTC. It translates to CASSEMAGLGPYEQYF.

This chain uses TRBV7-2 with TRBJ1-1; possible D gene TRBD1, 5 bases. CDR1 and CDR2 from the germline V gene are SGHTA and FQGNSA. V dropped 2 bases and J dropped 1 base, with 11 bases sitting between them. The CDR3 extends over 15 amino acids. CDR3 nucleotide sequence: TGTGCCAGCAGCTTACGTCCGGGGGAGAACACTGAAGCTTTCTTT. Its translation: CASSLRPGENTEAFF.

The chain carries TRBV7-2 and TRBJ2-6; D is ambiguous. Trimming took 1 base from V and 0 from J, leaving 10 bases between them. Germline CDR1 reads SGHTA; CDR2 reads FQGNSA. The CDR3 spans 17 residues. The DNA of the CDR3 is TGTGCCAGCAGCTTAGTGGGCAAGAGCTCTGGGGCCAACGTCCTGACTTTC. Protein: CASSLVGKSSGANVLTF.

This chain joins TRBV4-3 and TRBJ1-6; possibly TRBD1 for D (6 bases). Trimming stripped 3 bases from V and 8 bases from J, with 8 bases between. Germline V CDR1 and CDR2: LGHNA, YSLEER. The CDR3 has 13 amino acids. The CDR3 nucleotides read TGCGCCAGCAGCCAGGGGGGGCATTCACCCCTCCACTTT. Its translation is CASSQGGHSPLHF.

This chain connects TRBV11-2 to TRBJ2-7; 10 positions agree with TRBD1. CDR3 size: 15 residues. Unmatched junction bases numbered 6, after V lost 3 bases and J lost 4 bases. The V gene's germline CDR1 is SGHAT and CDR2 FQNNGV. CDR3 in DNA: TGTGCCAGCAGCTTGGGACAGGGGATTCGGTACGAGCAGTACTTC. Translation gives CASSLGQGIRYEQYF.